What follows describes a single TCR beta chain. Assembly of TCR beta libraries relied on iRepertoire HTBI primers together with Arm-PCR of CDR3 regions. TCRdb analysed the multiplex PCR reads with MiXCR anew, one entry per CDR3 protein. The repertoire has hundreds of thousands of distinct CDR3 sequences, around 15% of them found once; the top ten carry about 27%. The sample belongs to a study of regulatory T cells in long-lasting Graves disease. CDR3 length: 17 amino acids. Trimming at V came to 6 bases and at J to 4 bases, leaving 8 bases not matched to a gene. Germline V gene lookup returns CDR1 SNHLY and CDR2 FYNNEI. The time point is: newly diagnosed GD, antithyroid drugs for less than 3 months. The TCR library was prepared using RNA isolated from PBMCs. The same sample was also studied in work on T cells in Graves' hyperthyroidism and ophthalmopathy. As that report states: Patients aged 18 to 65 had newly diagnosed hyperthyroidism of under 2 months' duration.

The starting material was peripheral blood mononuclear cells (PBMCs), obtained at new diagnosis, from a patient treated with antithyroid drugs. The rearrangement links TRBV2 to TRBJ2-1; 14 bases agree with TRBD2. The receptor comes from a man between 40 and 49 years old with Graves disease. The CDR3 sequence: CASRWGLAGAPYNEQFF. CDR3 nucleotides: TGTGCCAGCAGATGGGGACTAGCGGGGGCTCCGTACAATGAGCAGTTCTTC.